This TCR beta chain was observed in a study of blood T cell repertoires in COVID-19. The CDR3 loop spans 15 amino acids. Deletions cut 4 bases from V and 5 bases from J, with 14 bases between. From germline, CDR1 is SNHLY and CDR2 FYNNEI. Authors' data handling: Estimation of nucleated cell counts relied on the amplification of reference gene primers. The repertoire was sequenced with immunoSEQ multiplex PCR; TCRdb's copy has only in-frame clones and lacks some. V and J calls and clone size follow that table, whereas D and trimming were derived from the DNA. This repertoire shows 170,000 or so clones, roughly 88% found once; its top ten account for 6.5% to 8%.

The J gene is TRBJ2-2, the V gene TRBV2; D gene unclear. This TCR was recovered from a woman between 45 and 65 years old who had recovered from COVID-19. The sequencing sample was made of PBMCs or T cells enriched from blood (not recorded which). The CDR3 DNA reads TGTGCCAGCAGTGGATCCAGCGTCGGTACCGGGGAGCTGTTTTTT. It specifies CASSGSSVGTGELFF.